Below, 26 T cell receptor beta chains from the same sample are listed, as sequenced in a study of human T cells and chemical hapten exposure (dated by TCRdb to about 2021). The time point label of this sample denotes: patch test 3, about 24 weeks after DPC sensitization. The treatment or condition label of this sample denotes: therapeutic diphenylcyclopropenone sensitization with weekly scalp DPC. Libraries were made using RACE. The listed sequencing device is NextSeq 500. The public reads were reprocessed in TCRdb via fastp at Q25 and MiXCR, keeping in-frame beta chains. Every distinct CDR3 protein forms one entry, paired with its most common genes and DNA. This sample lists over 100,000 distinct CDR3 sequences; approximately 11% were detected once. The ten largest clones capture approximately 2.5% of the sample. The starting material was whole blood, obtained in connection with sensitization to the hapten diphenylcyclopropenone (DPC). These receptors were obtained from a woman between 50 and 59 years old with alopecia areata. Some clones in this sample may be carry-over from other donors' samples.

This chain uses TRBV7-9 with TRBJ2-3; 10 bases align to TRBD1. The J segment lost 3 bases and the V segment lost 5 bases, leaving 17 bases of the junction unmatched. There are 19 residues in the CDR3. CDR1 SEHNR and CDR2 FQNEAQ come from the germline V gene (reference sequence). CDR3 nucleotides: TGTGCCAGCAGCCCCCCCGTCTCGTCGGGACAGGGGTTGACAGATACGCAGTATTTT. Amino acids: CASSPPVSSGQGLTDTQYF.

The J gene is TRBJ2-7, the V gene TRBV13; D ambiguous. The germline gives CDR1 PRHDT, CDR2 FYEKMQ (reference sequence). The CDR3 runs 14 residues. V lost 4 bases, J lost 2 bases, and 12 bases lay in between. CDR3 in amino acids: CASSSLEGPYEQYF. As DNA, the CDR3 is TGTGCCAGCAGCTCCCTGGAAGGGCCCTACGAGCAGTACTTC.

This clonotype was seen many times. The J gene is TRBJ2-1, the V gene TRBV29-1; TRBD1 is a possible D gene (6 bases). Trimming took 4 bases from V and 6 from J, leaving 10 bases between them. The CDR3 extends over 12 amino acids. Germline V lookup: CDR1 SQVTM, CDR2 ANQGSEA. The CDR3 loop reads CSVVRGSNEQFF. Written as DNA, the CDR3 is TGCAGCGTTGTTAGGGGGTCCAATGAGCAGTTCTTC.

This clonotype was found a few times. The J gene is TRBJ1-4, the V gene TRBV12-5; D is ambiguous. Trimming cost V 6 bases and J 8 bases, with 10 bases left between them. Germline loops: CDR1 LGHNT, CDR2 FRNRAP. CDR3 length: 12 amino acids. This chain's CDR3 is CASGRGREKLFF. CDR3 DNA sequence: TGTGCTAGTGGCCGCGGACGGGAAAAACTGTTTTTT.

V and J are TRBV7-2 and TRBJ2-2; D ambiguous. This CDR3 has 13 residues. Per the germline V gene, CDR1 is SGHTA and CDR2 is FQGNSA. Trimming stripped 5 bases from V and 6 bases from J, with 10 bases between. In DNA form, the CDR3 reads TGTGCCAGCAGCCTCGGAGAGGCCGGGGAGCTGTTTTTT. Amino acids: CASSLGEAGELFF. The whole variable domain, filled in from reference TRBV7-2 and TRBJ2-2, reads GAGVSQSPSNKVTEKGKDVELRCDPISGHTALYWYRQSLGQGLEFLIYFQGNSAPDKSGLPSDRFSAERTGGSVSTLTIQRTQQEDSAVYLCASSLGEAGELFFGEGSRLTVL.

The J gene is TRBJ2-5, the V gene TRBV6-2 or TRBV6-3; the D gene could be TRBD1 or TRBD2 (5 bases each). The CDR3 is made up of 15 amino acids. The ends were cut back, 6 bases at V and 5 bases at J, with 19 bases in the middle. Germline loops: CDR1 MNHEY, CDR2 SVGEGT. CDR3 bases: TGTGCCAGCAGCCGGACTGGACGGGGACGTGAGACCCAGTACTTC. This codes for CASSRTGRGRETQYF.

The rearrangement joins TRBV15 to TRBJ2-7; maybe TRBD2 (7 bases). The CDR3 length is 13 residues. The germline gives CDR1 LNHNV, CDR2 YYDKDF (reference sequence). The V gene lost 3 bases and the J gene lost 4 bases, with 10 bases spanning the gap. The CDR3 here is CATSRRGGYEQYF. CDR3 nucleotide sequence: TGTGCCACCAGCAGGAGGGGGGGGTACGAGCAGTACTTC.

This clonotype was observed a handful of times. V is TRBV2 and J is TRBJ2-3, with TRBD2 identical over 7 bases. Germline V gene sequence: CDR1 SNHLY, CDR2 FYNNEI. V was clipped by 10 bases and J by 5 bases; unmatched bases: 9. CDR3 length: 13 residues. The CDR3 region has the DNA TGTGCCACCCAGCCCAGGGAGGGAGATACGCAGTATTTT. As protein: CATQPREGDTQYF.

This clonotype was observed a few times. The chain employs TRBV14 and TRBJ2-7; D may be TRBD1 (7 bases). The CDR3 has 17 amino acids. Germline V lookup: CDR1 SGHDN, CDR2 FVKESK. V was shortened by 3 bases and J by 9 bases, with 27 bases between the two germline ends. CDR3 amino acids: CASSHSGRGTAGGAQYF. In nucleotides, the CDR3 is TGTGCCAGCAGCCACTCAGGGCGCGGGACAGCAGGTGGAGCGCAGTACTTC. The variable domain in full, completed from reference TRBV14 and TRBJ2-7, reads EAGVTQFPSHSVIEKGQTVTLRCDPISGHDNLYWYRRVMGKEIKFLLHFVKESKQDESGMPNNRFLAERTGGTYSTLKVQPAELEDSGVYFCASSHSGRGTAGGAQYFGPGTRLTVT.

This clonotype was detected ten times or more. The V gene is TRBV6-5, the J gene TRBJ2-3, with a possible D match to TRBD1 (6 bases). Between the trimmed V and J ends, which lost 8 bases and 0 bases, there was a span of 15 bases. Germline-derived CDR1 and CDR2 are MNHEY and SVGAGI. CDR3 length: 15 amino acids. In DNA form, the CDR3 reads TGTGCCAGCGTCTCAGGGGTTTCTAGCACAGATACGCAGTATTTT. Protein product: CASVSGVSSTDTQYF.

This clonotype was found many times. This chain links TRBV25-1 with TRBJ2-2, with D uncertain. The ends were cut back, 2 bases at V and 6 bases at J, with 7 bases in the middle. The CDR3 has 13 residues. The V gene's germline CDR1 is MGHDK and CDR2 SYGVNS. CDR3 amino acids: CASSEGLAGELFF. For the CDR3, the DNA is TGTGCCAGCAGTGAAGGGCTAGCCGGGGAGCTGTTTTTT.

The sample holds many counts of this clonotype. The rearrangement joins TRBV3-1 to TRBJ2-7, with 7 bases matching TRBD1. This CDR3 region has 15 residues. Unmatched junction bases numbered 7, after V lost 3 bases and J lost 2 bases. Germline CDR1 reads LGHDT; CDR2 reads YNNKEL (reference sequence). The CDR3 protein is CASSQTWDSTYEQYF. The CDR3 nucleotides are TGTGCCAGCAGCCAGACTTGGGACAGCACCTACGAGCAGTACTTC.

The CDR3 loop reads CASSPAETEAFF. The CDR3, as DNA: TGTGCCAGCTCACCGGCCGAAACTGAAGCTTTCTTT. This chain links TRBV18 with TRBJ1-1; D unresolved. Germline CDR1 KGHSH, CDR2 LQKENI. Trimming removed 3 bases from V and 5 bases from J, with 7 bases in between. The CDR3 runs to 12 residues.

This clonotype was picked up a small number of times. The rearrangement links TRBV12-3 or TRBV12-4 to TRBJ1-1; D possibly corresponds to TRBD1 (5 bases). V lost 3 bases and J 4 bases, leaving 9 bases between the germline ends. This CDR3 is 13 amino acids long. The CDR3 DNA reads TGTGCCAGCAGTTTCAGTCAGGGCACTGAAGCTTTCTTT. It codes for CASSFSQGTEAFF.

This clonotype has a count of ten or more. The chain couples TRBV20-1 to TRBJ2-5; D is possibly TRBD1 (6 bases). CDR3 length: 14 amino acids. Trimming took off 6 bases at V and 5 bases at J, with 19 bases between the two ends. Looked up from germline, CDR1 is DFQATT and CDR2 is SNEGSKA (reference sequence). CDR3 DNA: TGCAGTGCCCAGACAGGTCGGGGCGAGGAGACCCAGTACTTC. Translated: CSAQTGRGEETQYF.

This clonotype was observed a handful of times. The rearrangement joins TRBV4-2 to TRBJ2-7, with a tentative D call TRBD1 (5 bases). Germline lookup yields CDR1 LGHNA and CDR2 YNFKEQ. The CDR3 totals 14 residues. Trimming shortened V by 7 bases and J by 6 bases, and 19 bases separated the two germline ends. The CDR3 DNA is TGTGCCAGCACCCCGGGCTCAGGGCTGGGCGAGCAGTACTTC. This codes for CASTPGSGLGEQYF.

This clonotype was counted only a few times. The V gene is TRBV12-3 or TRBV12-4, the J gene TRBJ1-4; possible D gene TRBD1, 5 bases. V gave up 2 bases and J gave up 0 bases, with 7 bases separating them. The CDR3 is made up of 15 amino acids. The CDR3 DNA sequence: TGTGCCAGCAGTTTAAGGGGTACAACTAATGAAAAACTGTTTTTT. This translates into CASSLRGTTNEKLFF.

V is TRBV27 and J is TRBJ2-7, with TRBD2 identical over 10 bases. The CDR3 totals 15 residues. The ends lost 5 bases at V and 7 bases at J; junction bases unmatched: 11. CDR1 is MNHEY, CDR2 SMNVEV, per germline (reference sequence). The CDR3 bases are TGTGCCAGCAGTATGGGACTAGCGTCTATCTGGGAGCAGTACTTC. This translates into CASSMGLASIWEQYF.

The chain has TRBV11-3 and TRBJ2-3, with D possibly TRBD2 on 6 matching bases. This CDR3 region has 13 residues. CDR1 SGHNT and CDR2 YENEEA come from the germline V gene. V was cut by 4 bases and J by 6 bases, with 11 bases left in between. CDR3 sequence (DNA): TGTGCCAGCAGCTGGGACGGAGGGGATACGCAGTATTTT. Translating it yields CASSWDGGDTQYF.

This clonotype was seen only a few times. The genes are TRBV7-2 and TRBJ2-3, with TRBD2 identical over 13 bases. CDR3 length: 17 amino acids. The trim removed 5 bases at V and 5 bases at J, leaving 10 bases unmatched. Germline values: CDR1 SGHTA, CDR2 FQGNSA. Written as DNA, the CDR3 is TGTGCCAGCAGCCAAGGACTAGCGGGAGTCGAGGGAGATACGCAGTATTTT. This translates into CASSQGLAGVEGDTQYF.

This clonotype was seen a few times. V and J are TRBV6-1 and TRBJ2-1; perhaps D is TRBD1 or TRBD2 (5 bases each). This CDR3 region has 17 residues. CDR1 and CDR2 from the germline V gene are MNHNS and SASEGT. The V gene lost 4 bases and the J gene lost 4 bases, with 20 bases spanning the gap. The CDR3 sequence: CASSVNPWDGGYNEQFF. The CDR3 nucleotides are TGTGCCAGCAGTGTCAATCCCTGGGACGGAGGATACAATGAGCAGTTCTTC.

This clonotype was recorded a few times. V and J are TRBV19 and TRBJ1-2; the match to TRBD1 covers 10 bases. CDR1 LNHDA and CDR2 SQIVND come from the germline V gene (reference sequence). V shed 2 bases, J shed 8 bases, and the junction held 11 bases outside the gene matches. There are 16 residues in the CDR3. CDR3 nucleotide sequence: TGTGCCAGTAGTATAACTTTCTGGACAGGGGGTTTCGGCTACACCTTC. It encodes CASSITFWTGGFGYTF.

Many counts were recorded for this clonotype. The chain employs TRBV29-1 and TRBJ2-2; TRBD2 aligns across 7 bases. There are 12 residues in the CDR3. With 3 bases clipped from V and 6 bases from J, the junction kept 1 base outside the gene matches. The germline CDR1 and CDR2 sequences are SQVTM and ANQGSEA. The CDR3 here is CSVESGAGELFF. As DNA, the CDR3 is TGCAGCGTTGAGAGCGGGGCCGGGGAGCTGTTTTTT.

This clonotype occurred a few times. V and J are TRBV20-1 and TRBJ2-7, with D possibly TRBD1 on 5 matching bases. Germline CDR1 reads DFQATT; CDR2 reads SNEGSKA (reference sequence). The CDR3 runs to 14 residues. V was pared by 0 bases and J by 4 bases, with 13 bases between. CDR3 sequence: CSARELRGPYEQYF. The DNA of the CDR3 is TGCAGTGCTAGAGAATTAAGGGGTCCGTACGAGCAGTACTTC.

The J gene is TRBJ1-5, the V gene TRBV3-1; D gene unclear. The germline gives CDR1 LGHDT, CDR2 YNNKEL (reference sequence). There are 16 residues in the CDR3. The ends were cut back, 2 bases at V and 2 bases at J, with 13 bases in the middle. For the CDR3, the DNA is TGTGCCAGCAGCCAAAAATGGGGAGCCGGCAATCAGCCCCAGCATTTT. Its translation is CASSQKWGAGNQPQHF.

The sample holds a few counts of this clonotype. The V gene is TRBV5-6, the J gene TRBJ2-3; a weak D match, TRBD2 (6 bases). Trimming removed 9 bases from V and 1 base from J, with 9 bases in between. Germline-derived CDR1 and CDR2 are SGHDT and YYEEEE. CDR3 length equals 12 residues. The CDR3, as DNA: TGTGCCACCGGGACTGGCACAGATACGCAGTATTTT. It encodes CATGTGTDTQYF.